This T cell receptor (beta chain) originates from a study of graft-versus-host responses after intestinal transplantation. This clone occurred once. The antigen remains unidentified. Libraries were prepared by immunoSEQ multiplex PCR; TCRdb keeps only in-frame clonotypes and omits some of them. The sample lists 9,500 to 13,000 clones, 90% to 95% seen once, with around 5.2% in the top ten. CDR3 length: 12 residues. Trimming pared 6 bases from V and 1 base from J, leaving 9 bases between. Germline V gene data show CDR1 as SQVTM and CDR2 as ANQGSEA. Overall study findings and caveats: Across patients carrying graft-donor T cell macrochimerism, allografts held high graft-versus-host to host-versus-graft clonal ratios.

The TCR sequence derives from a human patient who received an intestinal transplant, so some T cells may come from the graft donor. The sequencing here drew on PBMCs, taken approximately 10 weeks after transplant. The chain combines TRBV29-1 with TRBJ2-5; D is perhaps TRBD2 (5 bases). CDR3 in amino acids: CSVRVGQETQYF. The CDR3 nucleotides read TGCAGCGTGAGGGTCGGCCAAGAGACCCAGTACTTC.